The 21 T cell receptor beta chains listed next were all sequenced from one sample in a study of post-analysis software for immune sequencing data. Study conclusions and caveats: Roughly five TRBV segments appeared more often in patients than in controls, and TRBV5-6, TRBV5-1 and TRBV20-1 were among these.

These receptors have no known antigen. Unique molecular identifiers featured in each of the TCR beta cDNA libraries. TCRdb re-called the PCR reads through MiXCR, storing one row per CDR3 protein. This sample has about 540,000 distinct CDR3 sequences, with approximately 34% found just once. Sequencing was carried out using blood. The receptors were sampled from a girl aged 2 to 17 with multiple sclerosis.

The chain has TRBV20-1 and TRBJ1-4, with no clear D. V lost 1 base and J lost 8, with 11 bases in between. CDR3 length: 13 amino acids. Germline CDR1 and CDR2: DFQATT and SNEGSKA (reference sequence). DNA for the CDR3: TGCAGTGCTAGAGGGGCAACGGTCGAAAAACTGTTTTTT. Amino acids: CSARGATVEKLFF.

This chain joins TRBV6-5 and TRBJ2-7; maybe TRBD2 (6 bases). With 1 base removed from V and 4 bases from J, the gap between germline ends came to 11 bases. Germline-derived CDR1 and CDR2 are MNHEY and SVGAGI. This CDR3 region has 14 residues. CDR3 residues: CASSYYPGDYEQYF. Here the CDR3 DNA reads TGTGCCAGCAGTTACTACCCGGGGGATTACGAGCAGTACTTC.

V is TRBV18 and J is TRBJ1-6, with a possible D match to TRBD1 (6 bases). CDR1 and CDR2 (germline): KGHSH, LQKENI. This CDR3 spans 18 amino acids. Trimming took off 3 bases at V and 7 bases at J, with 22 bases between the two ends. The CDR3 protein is CASSPIGIAGDGNSPLHF. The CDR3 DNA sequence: TGTGCCAGCTCACCTATAGGAATCGCAGGGGATGGGAATTCACCCCTCCACTTT.

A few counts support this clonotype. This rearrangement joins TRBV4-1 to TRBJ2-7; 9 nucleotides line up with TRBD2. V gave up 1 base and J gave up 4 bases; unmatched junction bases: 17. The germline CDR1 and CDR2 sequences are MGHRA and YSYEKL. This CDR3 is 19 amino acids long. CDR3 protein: CASSQAPASGATNPYEQYF. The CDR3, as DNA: TGCGCCAGCAGCCAAGCCCCGGCTAGCGGGGCCACTAACCCATACGAGCAGTACTTC.

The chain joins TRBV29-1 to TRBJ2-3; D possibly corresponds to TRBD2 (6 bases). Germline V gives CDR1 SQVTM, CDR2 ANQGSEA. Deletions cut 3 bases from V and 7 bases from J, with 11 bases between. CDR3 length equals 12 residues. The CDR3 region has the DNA TGCAGCGTTGACCCGCGGGGAAATACGCAGTATTTT. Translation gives CSVDPRGNTQYF.

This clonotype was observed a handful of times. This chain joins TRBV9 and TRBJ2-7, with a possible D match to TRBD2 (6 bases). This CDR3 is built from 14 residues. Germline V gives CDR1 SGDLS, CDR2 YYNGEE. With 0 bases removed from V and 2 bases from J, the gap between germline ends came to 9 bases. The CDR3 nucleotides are TGTGCCAGCAGCGTAGCGGGGGAAACCTACGAGCAGTACTTC. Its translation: CASSVAGETYEQYF.

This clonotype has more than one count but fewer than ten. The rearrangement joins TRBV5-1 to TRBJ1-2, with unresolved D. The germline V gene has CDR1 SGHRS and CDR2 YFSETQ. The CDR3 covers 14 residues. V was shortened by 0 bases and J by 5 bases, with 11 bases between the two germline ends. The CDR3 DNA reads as TGCGCCAGCAGCTTGGATTTTGCGGGTTATGGCTACACCTTC. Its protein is CASSLDFAGYGYTF.

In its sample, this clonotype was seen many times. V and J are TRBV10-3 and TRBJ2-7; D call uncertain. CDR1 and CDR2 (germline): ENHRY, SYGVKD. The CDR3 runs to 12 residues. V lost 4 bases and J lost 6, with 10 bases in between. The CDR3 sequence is CAISADNGEQYF. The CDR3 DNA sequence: TGTGCCATCAGTGCCGACAACGGCGAGCAGTACTTC.

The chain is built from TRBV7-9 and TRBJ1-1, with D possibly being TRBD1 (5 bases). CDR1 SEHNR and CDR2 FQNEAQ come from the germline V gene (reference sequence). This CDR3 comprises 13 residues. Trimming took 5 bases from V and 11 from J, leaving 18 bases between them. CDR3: CASSHQGLVDAFF. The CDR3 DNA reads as TGTGCCAGCAGCCATCAGGGACTGGTTGACGCTTTCTTT. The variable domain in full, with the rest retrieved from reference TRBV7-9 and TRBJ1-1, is DTGVSQNPRHKITKRGQNVTFRCDPISEHNRLYWYRQTLGQGPEFLTYFQNEAQLEKSRLLSDRFSAERPKGSFSTLEIQRTEQGDSAMYLCASSHQGLVDAFFGQGTRLTVV.

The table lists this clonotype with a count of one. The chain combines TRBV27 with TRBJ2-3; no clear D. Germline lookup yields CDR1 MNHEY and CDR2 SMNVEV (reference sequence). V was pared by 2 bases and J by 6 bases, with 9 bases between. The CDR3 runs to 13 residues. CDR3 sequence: CASSLIFMDTQYF. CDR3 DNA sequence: TGTGCCAGCAGTTTAATATTCATGGATACGCAGTATTTT.

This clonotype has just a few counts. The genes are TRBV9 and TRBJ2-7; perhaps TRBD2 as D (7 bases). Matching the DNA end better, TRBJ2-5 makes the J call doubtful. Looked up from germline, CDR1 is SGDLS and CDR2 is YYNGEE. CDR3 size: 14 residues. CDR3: CASSVGGGLETQYF. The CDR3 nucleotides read TGTGCCAGCAGCGTAGGGGGGGGCCTTGAGACCCAGTACTTC.

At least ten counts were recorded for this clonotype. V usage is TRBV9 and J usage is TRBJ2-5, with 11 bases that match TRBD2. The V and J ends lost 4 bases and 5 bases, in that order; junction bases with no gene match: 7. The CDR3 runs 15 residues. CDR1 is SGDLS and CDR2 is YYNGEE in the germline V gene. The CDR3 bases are TGTGCCAGCAGCAATAGCGGGGGGGCAGGTGAGACCCAGTACTTC. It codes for CASSNSGGAGETQYF.

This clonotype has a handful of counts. This CDR3 is CSVTGRDQLGFYTQYF. The CDR3 DNA is TGCAGCGTCACCGGCCGGGACCAACTCGGGTTTTATACGCAGTATTTT. The chain uses TRBV29-1 and TRBJ2-3; D tentatively fits TRBD1 or TRBD2 (5 bases each). The ends were cut back, 6 bases at V and 7 bases at J, with 26 bases in the middle. There are 16 residues in the CDR3. Germline V CDR1 and CDR2: SQVTM, ANQGSEA.

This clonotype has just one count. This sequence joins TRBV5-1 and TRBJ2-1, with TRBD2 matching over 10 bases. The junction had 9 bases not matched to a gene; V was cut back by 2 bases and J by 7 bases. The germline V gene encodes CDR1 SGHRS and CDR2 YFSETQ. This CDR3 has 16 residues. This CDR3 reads CASSFWSGGAINEQFF. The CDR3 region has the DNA TGCGCCAGCAGCTTTTGGAGCGGGGGGGCGATTAATGAGCAGTTCTTC.

The CDR3 DNA follows: TGCGCCAGCAGCTTTGGACAGGGGGGAAGTACAGATACGCAGTATTTT. Translated, it gives CASSFGQGGSTDTQYF. This rearrangement joins TRBV5-1 to TRBJ2-3, with TRBD1 identical over 10 bases. CDR1 is SGHRS, CDR2 YFSETQ, per germline. Unmatched junction bases numbered 6, after V lost 2 bases and J lost 3 bases. The CDR3 has 16 residues.

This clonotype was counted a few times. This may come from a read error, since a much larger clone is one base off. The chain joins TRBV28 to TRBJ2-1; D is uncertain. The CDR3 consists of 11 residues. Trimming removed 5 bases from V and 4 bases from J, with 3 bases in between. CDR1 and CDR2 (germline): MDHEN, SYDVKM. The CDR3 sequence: CASSKYNEQFF. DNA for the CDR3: TGTGCCAGCAGTAAGTACAATGAGCAGTTCTTC.

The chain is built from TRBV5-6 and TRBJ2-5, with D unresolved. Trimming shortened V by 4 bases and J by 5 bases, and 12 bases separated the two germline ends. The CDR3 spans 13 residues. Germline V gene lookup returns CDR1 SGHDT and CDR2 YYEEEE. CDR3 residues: CASSTTGLETQYF. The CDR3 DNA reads TGTGCCAGCAGCACCACCGGGTTGGAGACCCAGTACTTC.

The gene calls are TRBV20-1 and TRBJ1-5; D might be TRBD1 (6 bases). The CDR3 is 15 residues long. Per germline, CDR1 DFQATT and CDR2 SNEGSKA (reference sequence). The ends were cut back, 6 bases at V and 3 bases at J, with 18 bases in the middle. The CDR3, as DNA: TGCAGTGCAAGGGGAGAGACAGGTCTCAATCAGCCCCAGCATTTT. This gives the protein CSARGETGLNQPQHF.

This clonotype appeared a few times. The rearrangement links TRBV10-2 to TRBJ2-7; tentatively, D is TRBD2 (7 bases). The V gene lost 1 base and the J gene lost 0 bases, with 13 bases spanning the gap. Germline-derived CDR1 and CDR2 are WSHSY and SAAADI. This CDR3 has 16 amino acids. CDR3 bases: TGCGCCAGCAGTGAGTGGGGGGGCTTCAGCTCCTACGAGCAGTACTTC. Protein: CASSEWGGFSSYEQYF.

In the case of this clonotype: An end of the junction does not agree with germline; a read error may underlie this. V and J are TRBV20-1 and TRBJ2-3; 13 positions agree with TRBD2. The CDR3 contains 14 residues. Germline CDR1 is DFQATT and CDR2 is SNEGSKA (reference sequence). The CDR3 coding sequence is TGCAGTGCTGGAGAAACTAGCGGGGGGGGAACGCAGTATTTT. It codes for CSAGETSGGGTQYF.

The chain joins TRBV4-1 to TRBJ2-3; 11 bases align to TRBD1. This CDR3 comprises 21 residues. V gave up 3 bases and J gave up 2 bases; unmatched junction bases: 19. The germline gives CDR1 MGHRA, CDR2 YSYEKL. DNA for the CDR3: TGCGCCAGCAGCCACGAGCCTCGGGACAGGGGGATACTAGCGGACACAGATACGCAGTATTTT. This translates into CASSHEPRDRGILADTDTQYF.